These T cell receptor beta chains were read from a single sample in a study of glioma-infiltrating T cells. TCRdb passed the multiplex PCR reads through MiXCR, listing each CDR3 protein once. The data contain over 70,000 distinct CDR3 sequences, 20% to 25% of them singletons. Material: glioma tissue, nonneoplastic brain tissue, or PBMCs (not recorded which). These TCRs come from a human donor with low-grade glioma or glioblastoma, undergoing nonglioma brain surgery, or in good health (not recorded which). Each CDR3 is given with its conserved first and last residue. The D gene is left open where the match is weak. Expanded clones are given a class, and other clones once, few, many or no size at all.

cdr3_aa,cdr3_nt,j_call,d_call,clone_size,v_call
CASSQRGSFVYGYTF,TGTGCCAGTAGTCAGCGGGGGAGTTTTGTCTATGGTTACACCTTC,TRBJ1-2,NA,NA,TRBV19
CATIPSGSYNEQFF,TGTGCCACCATCCCTAGCGGGTCGTACAATGAGCAGTTCTTC,TRBJ2-1,TRBD2,NA,TRBV15
CASRGDTMNTEAFF,TGTGCCAGCAGGGGGGACACGATGAACACTGAAGCTTTCTTT,TRBJ1-1,NA,many,TRBV6-1
CSADRTGANQETQYF,TGCAGTGCTGACCGGACAGGGGCTAACCAAGAGACCCAGTACTTC,TRBJ2-5,TRBD1,many,TRBV20-1
CASSQVGSSGTDTQYF,TGTGCCAGCAGCCAAGTGGGTTCTAGCGGCACAGATACGCAGTATTTT,TRBJ2-3,NA,many,TRBV3-1
CSARITGNQPQHF,TGCAGTGCTAGAATAACAGGGAATCAGCCCCAGCATTTT,TRBJ1-5,NA,many,TRBV20-1
CSVRAGPEALF,TGCAGTGTTAGAGCCGGACCTGAAGCTCTCTTT,TRBJ1-1,NA,NA,TRBV20-1
CASSLSTGTTDTQYF,TGTGCCAGCAGCTTATCGACAGGGACCACAGATACGCAGTATTTT,TRBJ2-3,TRBD1,many,TRBV7-2
CASSLTGTSGRFYEQYF,TGTGCCAGCAGTCTCACTGGGACTAGCGGGAGGTTTTACGAGCAGTACTTC,TRBJ2-7,TRBD2,many,TRBV6-1
CASVLATTSYEQYF,TGTGCCAGCGTACTAGCTACTACCTCCTACGAGCAGTACTTC,TRBJ2-7,NA,many,TRBV2
CASSPQGAGTDTQYF,TGTGCCAGCAGCCCACAAGGGGCAGGCACAGATACGCAGTATTTT,TRBJ2-3,NA,few,TRBV9
CASRIHDF,TGTGCCAGCAGAATACATGACTTC,TRBJ2-4,NA,many,TRBV12-3/TRBV12-4
CASSRLSQDEQYF,TGTGCCAGCAGCCGTCTTTCGCAGGACGAGCAGTACTTC,TRBJ2-7,NA,many,TRBV3-1
CASSVVGTDTQYF,TGTGCCAGCAGCGTAGTAGGAACAGATACGCAGTATTTT,TRBJ2-3,NA,few,TRBV9
CASRRMDGQETQYF,TGTGCCAGCAGGCGGATGGACGGCCAAGAGACCCAGTACTTC,TRBJ2-5,NA,many,TRBV5-4
CASSLYARDNEQFF,TGTGCCAGCAGCTTATATGCCAGAGACAATGAGCAGTTCTTC,TRBJ2-1,NA,many,TRBV7-2
CASGPLVSQPQHF,TGTGCTAGTGGTCCACTAGTTAGTCAGCCCCAGCATTTT,TRBJ1-5,NA,few,TRBV12-5
CASSYSVNTEAFF,TGTGCCAGCAGTTACTCCGTGAACACTGAAGCTTTCTTT,TRBJ1-1,NA,medium-sized,TRBV6-2/TRBV6-3
CASSEGGTGQYF,TGTGCCAGCAGTGAAGGTGGCACAGGGCAGTACTTC,TRBJ2-7,NA,many,TRBV2
CASSTGVHQPQHF,TGTGCCAGCTCGACAGGGGTGCATCAGCCCCAGCATTTT,TRBJ1-5,TRBD1,many,TRBV19
CSARASGNTIYF,TGCAGTGCTAGGGCATCTGGAAACACCATATATTTT,TRBJ1-3,NA,many,TRBV20-1
CASSTTAFGEQFF,TGTGCCAGTAGTACTACAGCTTTCGGTGAGCAGTTCTTC,TRBJ2-1,NA,few,TRBV19
CSASPRTSGRKYGQYF,TGCAGTGCTAGCCCCAGGACTAGCGGGAGGAAATACGGGCAGTACTTC,TRBJ2-7,TRBD2,NA,TRBV20-1
CATSRDAGNSPLHF,TGTGCCACCAGCAGAGATGCGGGAAATTCACCCCTCCACTTT,TRBJ1-6,NA,many,TRBV15
CASSGDTSNQPQHF,TGTGCCAGCAGTGGAGACACCTCTAATCAGCCCCAGCATTTT,TRBJ1-5,NA,many,TRBV6-1
CASSAYEQYF,TGTGCCAGCAGTGCCTATGAGCAGTACTTC,TRBJ2-7,NA,many,TRBV25-1
CASSYSRVANTDTQYF,TGTGCCAGCAGTTACTCGAGGGTAGCGAACACAGATACGCAGTATTTT,TRBJ2-3,NA,many,TRBV6-6
CHISRTGVAEAFF,TGTCATATATCCCGGACAGGGGTCGCTGAAGCTTTCTTT,TRBJ1-1,TRBD1,many,TRBV20-1
CSAGQGGGMNTEAFF,TGCAGTGCTGGACAGGGTGGGGGAATGAACACTGAAGCTTTCTTT,TRBJ1-1,TRBD1,many,TRBV20-1
CASSLFYSMNTEAFF,TGCGCCAGCAGCTTGTTTTACAGCATGAACACTGAAGCTTTCTTT,TRBJ1-1,NA,many,TRBV5-1